The 21 T cell receptor beta chains reported below all come from one sample, sequenced in a study of T cell changes during pregnancy in multiple sclerosis (dated by TCRdb to about 2019). Libraries were built with the immunoSEQ multiplex PCR assay. TCRdb holds this immuneACCESS table with in-frame rearrangements only. Some clones are missing; in checked studies, unresolved V genes explain under half, and the rest has no known cause. For this sample there are 35,000 to 45,000 clones; around nine tenths appear just once. The ten largest clones add up to about 7.8% of the sample. The material sequenced was CD8+ T cells from peripheral blood mononuclear cells, taken before pregnancy. The receptors were gathered from a female donor with multiple sclerosis, enrolled in a pregnancy study.

The chain combines TRBV27 with TRBJ1-5, with D unclear. CDR1 and CDR2 from the germline V gene are MNHEY and SMNVEV (reference sequence). Between the trimmed V and J ends, which lost 3 bases and 3 bases, there was a span of 6 bases. CDR3 length: 13 amino acids. The CDR3 DNA reads as TGTGCCAGCAGTTTGTTCTACAATCAGCCCCAGCATTTT. Translating gives CASSLFYNQPQHF.

The chain joins TRBV19 to TRBJ1-1; D gene uncertain. Germline values: CDR1 LNHDA, CDR2 SQIVND (reference sequence). This CDR3 spans 12 amino acids. V was shortened by 1 base and J by 7 bases, with 7 bases between the two germline ends. The CDR3 bases are TGTGCCAGTAGTATAGGGGCCCGTGAAGCTTTCTTT. As protein: CASSIGAREAFF.

This clone has a single count. V and J are TRBV6-5 and TRBJ1-2, with D perhaps matching TRBD1 (6 bases). This CDR3 has 13 amino acids. The germline V gene has CDR1 MNHEY and CDR2 SVGAGI. Trimming removed 2 bases from V and 4 bases from J, with 8 bases in between. DNA for the CDR3: TGTGCCAGCAGTTACAGGGGGGGCTATGGCTACACCTTC. It encodes CASSYRGGYGYTF.

V usage is TRBV7-9 and J usage is TRBJ1-1, with D possibly matching TRBD1 (5 bases). Germline V lookup: CDR1 SEHNR, CDR2 FQNEAQ (reference sequence). There are 18 residues in the CDR3. V lost 5 bases and J 4 bases, leaving 26 bases between the germline ends. The CDR3: CASSTTLTLTRRGTEAFF. In DNA, the CDR3 is TGTGCCAGCAGCACAACGCTAACCCTGACTCGAAGGGGCACTGAAGCTTTCTTT.

V and J are TRBV4-3 and TRBJ2-3; TRBD2 is a possible D gene (5 bases). CDR3 length equals 15 residues. Germline-derived CDR1 and CDR2 are LGHNA and YSLEER. Between the trimmed V and J ends, which lost 1 base and 0 bases, there was a span of 8 bases. The CDR3 nucleotides are TGCGCCAGCAGCCAAGGGACTTCTAGCACAGATACGCAGTATTTT. Its protein is CASSQGTSSTDTQYF.

The genes are TRBV20-1 and TRBJ1-1, with a tentative D call TRBD1 (6 bases). Germline lookup yields CDR1 DFQATT and CDR2 SNEGSKA (reference sequence). CDR3 length: 11 amino acids. Trimming removed 8 bases at V and 11 bases at J, with 18 bases between. CDR3 sequence: CSPYGGLDAFF. In DNA, the CDR3 is TGCAGTCCCTACGGGGGGCTCGACGCTTTCTTT.

The genes are TRBV6-5 and TRBJ2-7; D might be TRBD1 (6 bases). This CDR3 contains 12 residues. With 4 bases removed from V and 7 bases from J, the gap between germline ends came to 11 bases. The V gene's germline CDR1 is MNHEY and CDR2 SVGAGI. The CDR3 nucleotides read TGTGCCAGCAGTTTTACGGGGACAGAGCAGTACTTC. Translating gives CASSFTGTEQYF.

The CDR3 DNA reads TGTGCCAGCAGCCAGGGGGCCGCGGGCTCCTACGAGCAGTACTTC. Translated, it gives CASSQGAAGSYEQYF. The genes are TRBV14 and TRBJ2-7, with D maybe TRBD1 (6 bases). V was pared by 3 bases and J by 0 bases, with 12 bases between. Germline CDR1 and CDR2: SGHDN and FVKESK. The length of the CDR3 is 15 residues.

The rearrangement uses TRBV7-9 and TRBJ1-2; 7 nucleotides align to TRBD1. The CDR3 is 15 residues long. Germline V gene sequence: CDR1 SEHNR, CDR2 FQNEAQ (reference sequence). With V trimmed by 0 bases and J by 8 bases, 9 bases remained unmatched. CDR3 in amino acids: CASSLAETGKDGYTF. In DNA form, the CDR3 reads TGTGCCAGCAGCTTAGCCGAGACAGGGAAGGACGGCTACACCTTC.

V and J are TRBV6-5 and TRBJ2-7, with D possibly TRBD2 on 5 matching bases. Germline-derived CDR1 and CDR2 are MNHEY and SVGAGI. V lost 2 bases, J lost 7 bases, and 6 bases lay in between. The CDR3 is made up of 11 amino acids. The CDR3, as DNA: TGTGCCAGCAGTTACGGGAGAGAGCAGTACTTC. Amino acids: CASSYGREQYF.

This chain uses TRBV7-8 with TRBJ2-7; 11 bases match TRBD1. Per germline, CDR1 SGHVS and CDR2 FQNEAQ. V shed 5 bases and J 6 bases; nucleotides not matched to a gene: 3. The CDR3 has 13 residues. In DNA form, the CDR3 reads TGTGCCAGCAGCCCCGGGACAGGGGGCGAGCAGTACTTC. It yields the protein CASSPGTGGEQYF.

The rearrangement uses TRBV15 and TRBJ2-7, with 7 bases identical to TRBD2. Losses at the gene ends were 8 bases for V and 3 bases for J; bases not matched to a gene: 7. The CDR3 loop spans 13 amino acids. The germline CDR1 and CDR2 sequences are LNHNV and YYDKDF (reference sequence). CDR3 loop: CATSGGGNYEQYF. In nucleotides, the CDR3 is TGTGCCACCTCGGGGGGAGGTAACTACGAGCAGTACTTC.

The J gene is TRBJ2-1, the V gene TRBV4-3; 8 bases are shared with TRBD2. The junction had 7 bases not matched to a gene; V was cut back by 0 bases and J by 6 bases. CDR3 length: 16 amino acids. Germline CDR1 and CDR2: LGHNA and YSLEER. CDR3 sequence (DNA): TGCGCCAGCAGCCAAGATCTTTTCGGGACTAGCAATGAGCAGTTCTTC. It is translated as CASSQDLFGTSNEQFF.

The sample holds one count of this clone. The chain employs TRBV7-2 and TRBJ2-7; 10 bases are shared with TRBD1. V gave up 1 base and J gave up 5 bases; unmatched junction bases: 8. CDR1 is SGHTA and CDR2 is FQGNSA in the germline V gene. The CDR3 runs to 16 residues. The CDR3, as DNA: TGTGCCAGCAGCTTAGATTATAGGGACAGGGGCCACGAGCAGTACTTC. As protein: CASSLDYRDRGHEQYF.

The J gene is TRBJ2-2, the V gene TRBV7-9; TRBD1 matches 9 bases. The CDR3 length is 15 residues. Germline values: CDR1 SEHNR, CDR2 FQNEAQ (reference sequence). The J segment lost 6 bases and the V segment lost 1 base, leaving 3 bases of the junction unmatched. DNA of the CDR3: TGTGCCAGCAGCTTAGAAGGGACAGGGCCCGGGGAGCTGTTTTTT. As protein: CASSLEGTGPGELFF.

In this sample, this clone turned up once. This chain joins TRBV18 and TRBJ2-1; a possible D gene is TRBD2 (5 bases). This CDR3 has 15 residues. Germline lookup yields CDR1 KGHSH and CDR2 LQKENI. V dropped 3 bases and J dropped 6 bases, with 15 bases sitting between them. CDR3 protein: CASSPEGSKGNEQFF. CDR3 sequence (DNA): TGTGCCAGCTCACCTGAGGGCTCAAAAGGCAATGAGCAGTTCTTC.

This rearrangement joins TRBV11-1 to TRBJ2-7; D is possibly TRBD2 (5 bases). The length of the CDR3 is 14 residues. With 3 bases removed from V and 4 bases from J, the gap between germline ends came to 13 bases. Germline CDR1 and CDR2: SGHAT and FQDESV (reference sequence). CDR3 bases: TGTGCCAGCAGCTTGGCGGGTGGGCGTTACGAGCAGTACTTC. Its translation is CASSLAGGRYEQYF.

CDR3 region: CASSRDTYYGYTF. CDR3 nucleotides: TGTGCCAGCAGTCGGGACACCTACTATGGCTACACCTTC. The rearrangement links TRBV6-5 to TRBJ1-2, with D maybe TRBD1 (6 bases). Trimming stripped 5 bases from V and 3 bases from J, with 10 bases between. This CDR3 is 13 amino acids long. From germline, CDR1 is MNHEY and CDR2 SVGAGI.

The rearrangement links TRBV4-3 to TRBJ2-7; D unclear. Trimming took off 4 bases at V and 2 bases at J, with 9 bases between the two ends. The CDR3 runs to 13 residues. Looked up from germline, CDR1 is LGHNA and CDR2 is YSLEER. The CDR3 DNA reads as TGCGCCAGCAGCCCGACCCTAGCCTACGAGCAGTACTTC. It encodes CASSPTLAYEQYF.

This sequence joins TRBV10-1 and TRBJ1-5, with D perhaps TRBD1 (6 bases). The CDR3 spans 14 residues. V shed 4 bases and J shed 0 bases, with 7 bases lying between them. The germline gives CDR1 WNHNN, CDR2 SYGVQD (reference sequence). This CDR3 reads CASSGTDSNQPQHF. In nucleotides, the CDR3 is TGCGCCAGCAGTGGGACAGATAGCAATCAGCCCCAGCATTTT.

The gene calls are TRBV28 and TRBJ1-5, with 9 bases fitting TRBD1. CDR1 is MDHEN, CDR2 SYDVKM, per germline. The length of the CDR3 is 15 residues. With V trimmed by 3 bases and J by 4 bases, 4 bases remained unmatched. The CDR3 nucleotides are TGTGCCAGCAGTTTGGCGACAGGGGGTAATCAGCCCCAGCATTTT. It specifies CASSLATGGNQPQHF.